The source of this T cell receptor beta chain is a study of cytomegalovirus exposure and HLA in healthy donors. Study information: A previous analysis identified 100 million or so unique TCR beta sequences derived from around 180 million T cells. Study-wide findings and caveats: Prior analysis indicated that the majority of TCR beta V segments exhibited productivity approximately 87% or approximately 30% of the time. An analysis that came later showed most CMV-associated TCR beta chains appearing HLA-restricted. Later analysis identified a missense DCLRE1C variant that was linked to TCR beta V- and J-gene trimming.

Looked up from germline, CDR1 is SGHNT and CDR2 is YENEEA. The CDR3 contains 16 residues. J gave up 5 bases and V 5 bases, and 9 bases lay outside the gene matches. A note on this clone: No antigen is known for it.

Amplification used 60 Vbeta primers and 13 Jbeta primers. Data came from immunoSEQ multiplex PCR; TCRdb stores just in-frame clones and leaves some out. The sample comprises 100,000 to 150,000 clones, approximately 78% of which are singletons, and about 3% rests with the top ten. The genes are TRBV11-3 and TRBJ2-5, with TRBD2 matching over 12 bases. This clonotype was sampled from a human donor in good health. The sample was PBMCs. The CDR3 loop reads CASSPTSSGGAETQYF. CDR3 DNA sequence: TGTGCCAGCAGCCCAACGTCTAGCGGGGGGGCCGAGACCCAGTACTTC.